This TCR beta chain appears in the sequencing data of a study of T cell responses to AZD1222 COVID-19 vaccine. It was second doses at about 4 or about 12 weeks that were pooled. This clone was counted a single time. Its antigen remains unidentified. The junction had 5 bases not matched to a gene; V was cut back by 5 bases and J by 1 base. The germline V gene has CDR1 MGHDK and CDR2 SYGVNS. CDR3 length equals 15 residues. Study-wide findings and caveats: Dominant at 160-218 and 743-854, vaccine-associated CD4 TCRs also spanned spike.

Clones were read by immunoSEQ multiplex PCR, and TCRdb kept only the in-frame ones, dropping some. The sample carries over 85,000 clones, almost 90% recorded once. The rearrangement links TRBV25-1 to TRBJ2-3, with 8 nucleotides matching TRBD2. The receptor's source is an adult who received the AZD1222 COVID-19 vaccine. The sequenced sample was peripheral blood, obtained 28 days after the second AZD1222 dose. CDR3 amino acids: CASSREGGGTDTQYF. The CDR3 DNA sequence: TGTGCCAGCAGTCGGGAGGGAGGGGGCACAGATACGCAGTATTTT. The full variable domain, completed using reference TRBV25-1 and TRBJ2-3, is EADIYQTPRYLVIGTGKKITLECSQTMGHDKMYWYQQDPGMELHLIHYSYGVNSTEKGDLSSESTVSRIRTEHFPLTLESARPSHTSQYLCASSREGGGTDTQYFGPGTRLTVL.